Below are 23 T cell receptor beta chains sequenced from a single sample in a study of cytomegalovirus exposure and HLA in healthy donors. PCR employed 60 Vbeta and 13 Jbeta primers. TCRdb's copy holds only in-frame clones and misses some; the assay was immunoSEQ multiplex PCR. Among 130,000 or so clones listed, 82% were seen once. Sequenced input: PBMCs. These receptors originate from a woman in her thirties or forties in good health and CMV-seronegative.

The chain couples TRBV30 to TRBJ2-1; D gene ambiguous. This CDR3 has 17 amino acids. Germline assignment: CDR1 GTSNPN and CDR2 SVGIG (reference sequence). Trimming took off 3 bases at V and 5 bases at J, with 23 bases between the two ends. The CDR3 here is CAWRRPPAAPGHNEQFF. The CDR3 bases are TGTGCCTGGAGACGCCCGCCCGCGGCACCCGGTCACAATGAGCAGTTCTTC.

In DNA, the CDR3 is TGTGCCAGCAGCGGCACACTAGCGGGAGGATACCTTTCTGGGGAGCAGTACTTC. This translates into CASSGTLAGGYLSGEQYF. V is TRBV7-9 and J is TRBJ2-7, with 12 nucleotides matching TRBD2. Germline assignment: CDR1 SEHNR and CDR2 FQNEAQ (reference sequence). J was trimmed by 7 bases and V by 5 bases; bases with no gene match: 18. CDR3 length equals 18 residues. The full variable domain, in which reference TRBV7-9 and TRBJ2-7 provide the parts outside the CDR3, is DTGVSQNPRHKITKRGQNVTFRCDPISEHNRLYWYRQTLGQGPEFLTYFQNEAQLEKSRLLSDRFSAERPKGSFSTLEIQRTEQGDSAMYLCASSGTLAGGYLSGEQYFGPGTRLTVT.

The chain is built from TRBV11-3 and TRBJ2-2, with D perhaps TRBD1 (5 bases). Trimming cost V 5 bases and J 4 bases, with 11 bases left between them. Per the germline V gene, CDR1 is SGHNT and CDR2 is YENEEA. CDR3 length: 14 residues. CDR3 nucleotide sequence: TGTGCCAGCAGCGCAAGCAGGGTCACCGGGGAGCTGTTTTTT. This gives the protein CASSASRVTGELFF.

The J gene is TRBJ1-1, the V gene TRBV28; possible D gene TRBD1, 6 bases. Germline assignment: CDR1 MDHEN and CDR2 SYDVKM. This CDR3 is built from 13 residues. Trimming took 10 bases from V and 1 from J, leaving 13 bases between them. The CDR3 sequence: CATWGGPNTEAFF. The CDR3 DNA sequence: TGTGCCACGTGGGGGGGGCCGAACACTGAAGCTTTCTTT. The complete variable domain, with remaining parts taken from reference TRBV28 and TRBJ1-1, reads DVKVTQSSRYLVKRTGEKVFLECVQDMDHENMFWYRQDPGLGLRLIYFSYDVKMKEKGDIPEGYSVSREKKERFSLILESASTNQTSMYLCATWGGPNTEAFFGQGTRLTVV.

The chain has TRBV7-9 and TRBJ2-1; D possibly corresponds to TRBD2 (5 bases). The V end lost 1 base, the J end lost 7 bases, and 11 bases lay between the germline ends. Germline V gene sequence: CDR1 SEHNR, CDR2 FQNEAQ (reference sequence). The CDR3 loop spans 14 amino acids. The chain's CDR3 is CASSLVVPGNEQFF. As DNA, the CDR3 is TGTGCCAGCAGCTTAGTAGTCCCGGGGAATGAGCAGTTCTTC.

This sequence joins TRBV6-1 and TRBJ1-1; D gene unclear. The CDR3 totals 13 residues. The germline gives CDR1 MNHNS, CDR2 SASEGT. The V end lost 6 bases, the J end lost 4 bases, and 12 bases lay between the germline ends. CDR3 amino acids: CASRDGESTEAFF. The CDR3 DNA reads as TGTGCCAGCAGAGACGGAGAATCCACTGAAGCTTTCTTT.

As DNA, the CDR3 is TGCGCCAGCAGCCAAGCGGGACAGGGATCCTCCTATGGCTACACCTTC. This translates into CASSQAGQGSSYGYTF. This rearrangement joins TRBV4-3 to TRBJ1-2; the match to TRBD1 covers 9 bases. The germline gives CDR1 LGHNA, CDR2 YSLEER. The CDR3 has 16 residues. V shed 1 base and J 4 bases; nucleotides not matched to a gene: 7.

Comment on this clone: Other DNA sequences in this sample translate to the same CDR3. The gene calls are TRBV27 and TRBJ2-7, with TRBD1 matching over 7 bases. CDR3 length: 13 amino acids. Germline assignment: CDR1 MNHEY and CDR2 SMNVEV (reference sequence). V shed 3 bases, J shed 2 bases, and the junction held 1 base outside the gene matches. CDR3 nucleotide sequence: TGTGCCAGCAGTTTGACAGGGACCTACGAGCAGTACTTC. Residues: CASSLTGTYEQYF.

The rearrangement uses TRBV6-5 and TRBJ1-1; perhaps TRBD1 as D (5 bases). The CDR3 extends over 14 amino acids. CDR1 is MNHEY and CDR2 is SVGAGI in the germline V gene. Trimming took 5 bases from V and 3 from J, leaving 13 bases between them. The CDR3 reads CASSPRQLYTEAFF. The CDR3 DNA reads TGTGCCAGCAGTCCCAGACAGCTTTACACTGAAGCTTTCTTT.

The rearrangement uses TRBV28 and TRBJ1-2, with D possibly matching TRBD1 (5 bases). Trimming cost V 1 base and J 3 bases, with 18 bases left between them. This CDR3 has 17 residues. Germline V gene lookup returns CDR1 MDHEN and CDR2 SYDVKM. The CDR3 is CASSLSGGGVLYYGYTF. CDR3 sequence (DNA): TGTGCCAGCAGTTTATCGGGGGGTGGGGTTCTTTACTATGGCTACACCTTC.

The V call is TRBV5-4, the J call TRBJ2-7; the D gene is possibly TRBD1 (6 bases). Germline CDR1 reads SGHNT; CDR2 reads YYREEE (reference sequence). V was trimmed by 0 bases and J by 3 bases, leaving 7 bases between them. This CDR3 is 13 amino acids long. The CDR3 loop is CASSLVGGYEQYF. The CDR3 DNA reads as TGTGCCAGCAGCTTGGTAGGGGGCTACGAGCAGTACTTC. The variable domain in full, completed from reference TRBV5-4 and TRBJ2-7, reads ETGVTQSPTHLIKTRGQQVTLRCSSQSGHNTVSWYQQALGQGPQFIFQYYREEENGRGNFPPRFSGLQFPNYSSELNVNALELDDSALYLCASSLVGGYEQYFGPGTRLTVT.

This sequence joins TRBV29-1 and TRBJ2-3, with 9 bases matching TRBD2. This CDR3 spans 17 amino acids. Germline-derived CDR1 and CDR2 are SQVTM and ANQGSEA. J lost 9 bases, V lost 2 bases, and 18 bases had no gene match. CDR3 loop: CSVESLAGTIPLGTQYF. The CDR3 nucleotides read TGCAGCGTTGAAAGTCTAGCGGGGACGATACCTTTAGGGACGCAGTATTTT.

The chain recombines TRBV7-8 with TRBJ2-7, with 7 bases lining up with TRBD2. CDR3 length equals 17 residues. The trim removed 3 bases at V and 3 bases at J, leaving 14 bases unmatched. CDR1 is SGHVS, CDR2 FQNEAQ, per germline. This chain's CDR3 is CASSFKTGGRGDYEQYF. The CDR3 DNA sequence: TGTGCCAGCAGCTTCAAAACGGGGGGTCGCGGGGACTACGAGCAGTACTTC.

The chain recombines TRBV5-1 with TRBJ1-2; D call uncertain. The CDR3 totals 14 residues. The V gene's germline CDR1 is SGHRS and CDR2 YFSETQ. The V and J ends lost 0 bases and 0 bases respectively, with 6 bases between them. CDR3 loop: CASSLGVTNYGYTF. CDR3 DNA sequence: TGCGCCAGCAGCTTGGGAGTCACTAACTATGGCTACACCTTC.

The gene calls are TRBV11-3 and TRBJ1-1; the D gene is possibly TRBD1 (5 bases). V was cut by 3 bases and J by 5 bases, with 10 bases left in between. This CDR3 contains 13 residues. Germline V gene sequence: CDR1 SGHNT, CDR2 YENEEA. CDR3 coding DNA: TGTGCCAGCAGCTTGGATGACAGAACTGAAGCTTTCTTT. Translating gives CASSLDDRTEAFF.

The V call is TRBV25-1, the J call TRBJ2-1; D is undetermined. V lost 5 bases and J 0 bases, leaving 14 bases between the germline ends. This CDR3 comprises 16 residues. Germline V gene lookup returns CDR1 MGHDK and CDR2 SYGVNS. The CDR3 spells CASSNRGRSSYNEQFF. CDR3 in DNA: TGTGCCAGCAGTAATCGCGGAAGAAGCTCCTACAATGAGCAGTTCTTC. Combining the CDR3 with reference TRBV25-1 and TRBJ2-1 gives the whole variable domain EADIYQTPRYLVIGTGKKITLECSQTMGHDKMYWYQQDPGMELHLIHYSYGVNSTEKGDLSSESTVSRIRTEHFPLTLESARPSHTSQYLCASSNRGRSSYNEQFFGPGTRLTVL.

Only one count was recorded for this clone. The chain employs TRBV28 and TRBJ2-4, with TRBD2 matching over 10 bases. Germline CDR1 reads MDHEN; CDR2 reads SYDVKM. V shed 1 base and J 6 bases; nucleotides not matched to a gene: 9. The CDR3 consists of 17 residues. The CDR3 is CASSLFSAGGPSNIQYF. Here the CDR3 DNA reads TGTGCCAGCAGTTTATTTTCAGCGGGAGGGCCCTCAAACATTCAGTACTTC.

V usage is TRBV9 and J usage is TRBJ2-7, with 13 bases identical to TRBD2. Germline CDR1 and CDR2: SGDLS and YYNGEE. V was pared by 4 bases and J by 3 bases, with 4 bases of the junction left unmatched. The CDR3 contains 15 residues. This CDR3 is CASSQGTSGVYEQYF. The DNA for the CDR3 is TGTGCCAGCAGCCAAGGGACTAGCGGGGTCTACGAGCAGTACTTC. Drawing the rest from reference TRBV9 and TRBJ2-7, the complete variable domain is DSGVTQTPKHLITATGQRVTLRCSPRSGDLSVYWYQQSLDQGLQFLIQYYNGEERAKGNILERFSAQQFPDLHSELNLSSLELGDSALYFCASSQGTSGVYEQYFGPGTRLTVT.

The chain recombines TRBV18 with TRBJ2-1; 9 bases match TRBD1. The V gene's germline CDR1 is KGHSH and CDR2 LQKENI. The trim removed 3 bases at V and 9 bases at J, leaving 9 bases unmatched. CDR3 length: 15 residues. The CDR3: CASSPVGTGMSEQFF. Here the CDR3 DNA reads TGTGCCAGCTCACCGGTGGGGACAGGGATGAGTGAGCAGTTCTTC.

J is TRBJ2-3 and V is TRBV5-1; D is uncertain. There are 13 residues in the CDR3. Germline lookup yields CDR1 SGHRS and CDR2 YFSETQ. V lost 3 bases and J lost 0, with 5 bases in between. The CDR3 DNA reads TGCGCCAGCAGCTCTTCTAGCACAGATACGCAGTATTTT. Translation: CASSSSSTDTQYF.

This clone showed up just once. The chain joins TRBV7-9 to TRBJ1-1; unclear D gene. The ends were cut back, 1 base at V and 8 bases at J, with 8 bases in the middle. Germline V gene sequence: CDR1 SEHNR, CDR2 FQNEAQ (reference sequence). The CDR3 consists of 12 residues. CDR3 nucleotide sequence: TGTGCCAGCAGCTTAGATTTCCTAGAAGCTTTCTTT. It is translated as CASSLDFLEAFF. Full variable domain (remainder filled in from reference TRBV7-9 and TRBJ1-1): DTGVSQNPRHKITKRGQNVTFRCDPISEHNRLYWYRQTLGQGPEFLTYFQNEAQLEKSRLLSDRFSAERPKGSFSTLEIQRTEQGDSAMYLCASSLDFLEAFFGQGTRLTVV.

The chain joins TRBV6-6 to TRBJ2-1, with D unclear. Germline assignment: CDR1 MNHNY and CDR2 SVGAGI (reference sequence). Trimming shortened V by 0 bases and J by 9 bases, and 3 bases separated the two germline ends. This CDR3 has 11 residues. The CDR3 nucleotides read TGTGCCAGCAGTTACTCGAGTGAGCAGTTCTTC. This sequence encodes CASSYSSEQFF.

This chain joins TRBV9 and TRBJ2-3; 9 bases agree with TRBD1. This CDR3 has 16 amino acids. The J segment lost 6 bases and the V segment lost 0 bases, leaving 8 bases of the junction unmatched. Germline loops: CDR1 SGDLS, CDR2 YYNGEE. The CDR3 spells CASSVGGQGFFDTQYF. CDR3 sequence (DNA): TGTGCCAGCAGCGTAGGAGGACAGGGGTTTTTTGATACGCAGTATTTT.